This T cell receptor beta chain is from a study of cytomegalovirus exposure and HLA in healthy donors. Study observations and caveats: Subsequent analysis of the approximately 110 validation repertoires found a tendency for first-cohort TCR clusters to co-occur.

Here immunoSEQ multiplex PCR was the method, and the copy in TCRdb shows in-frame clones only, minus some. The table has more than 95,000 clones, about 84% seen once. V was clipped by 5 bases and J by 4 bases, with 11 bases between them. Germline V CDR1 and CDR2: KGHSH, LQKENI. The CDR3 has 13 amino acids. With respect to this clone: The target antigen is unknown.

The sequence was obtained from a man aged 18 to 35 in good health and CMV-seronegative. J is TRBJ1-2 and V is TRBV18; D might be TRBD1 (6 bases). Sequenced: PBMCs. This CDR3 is CASSGGSSYGYTF. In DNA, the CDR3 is TGTGCCAGCTCAGGGGGCTCCTCCTATGGCTACACCTTC. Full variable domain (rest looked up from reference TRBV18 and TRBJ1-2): NAGVMQNPRHLVRRRGQEARLRCSPMKGHSHVYWYRQLPEEGLKFMVYLQKENIIDESGMPKERFSAEFPKEGPSILRIQQVVRGDSAAYFCASSGGSSYGYTFGSGTRLTVV.